The T cell receptor (beta chain) described here comes from a study of blood T cell repertoires in COVID-19. As handled by the study authors: Estimation of nucleated cell counts was performed using reference gene primer amplification. Sequenced by immunoSEQ multiplex PCR; TCRdb stores in-frame clones only, minus some. V and J calls and clone size are given by that table; D and trimming were obtained from the DNA. The sample consists of around 290,000 clones, 88% of them appearing once. The J segment lost 7 bases and the V segment lost 4 bases, leaving 13 bases of the junction unmatched. This CDR3 region has 16 residues. CDR1 and CDR2 (germline): SGHVS, FQNEAQ.

The genes are TRBV7-8 and TRBJ2-7; TRBD1 agrees at 10 bases. The sequencing sample was made of PBMCs or T cells enriched from blood (not recorded which). This receptor was obtained from a woman aged 25-40 years who had recovered from COVID-19. The CDR3: CASSSTLGTGAKEQYF. The CDR3 DNA reads TGTGCCAGCAGCTCAACCCTCGGGACAGGGGCTAAAGAGCAGTACTTC.